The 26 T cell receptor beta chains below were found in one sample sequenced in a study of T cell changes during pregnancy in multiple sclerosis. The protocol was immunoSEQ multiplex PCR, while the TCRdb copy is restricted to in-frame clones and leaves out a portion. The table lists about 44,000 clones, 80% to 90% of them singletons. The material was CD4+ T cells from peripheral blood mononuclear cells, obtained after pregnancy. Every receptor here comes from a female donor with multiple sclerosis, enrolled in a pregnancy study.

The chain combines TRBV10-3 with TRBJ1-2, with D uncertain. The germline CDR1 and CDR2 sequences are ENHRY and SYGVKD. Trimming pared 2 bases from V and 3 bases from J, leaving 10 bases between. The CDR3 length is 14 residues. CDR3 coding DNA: TGTGCCATCAGTGAGGAAGAGGGCCACTATGGCTACACCTTC. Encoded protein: CAISEEEGHYGYTF.

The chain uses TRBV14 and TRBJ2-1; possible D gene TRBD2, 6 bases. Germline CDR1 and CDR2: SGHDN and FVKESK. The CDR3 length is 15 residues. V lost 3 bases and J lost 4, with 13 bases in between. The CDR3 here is CASSHGTSVYNEQFF. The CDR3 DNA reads TGTGCCAGCAGCCACGGGACTTCAGTTTACAATGAGCAGTTCTTC.

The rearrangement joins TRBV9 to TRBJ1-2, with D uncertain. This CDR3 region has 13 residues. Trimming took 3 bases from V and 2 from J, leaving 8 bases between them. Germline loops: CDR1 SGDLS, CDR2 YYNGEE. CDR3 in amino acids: CASSAAGNYGYTF. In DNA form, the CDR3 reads TGTGCCAGCAGCGCGGCGGGGAACTATGGCTACACCTTC.

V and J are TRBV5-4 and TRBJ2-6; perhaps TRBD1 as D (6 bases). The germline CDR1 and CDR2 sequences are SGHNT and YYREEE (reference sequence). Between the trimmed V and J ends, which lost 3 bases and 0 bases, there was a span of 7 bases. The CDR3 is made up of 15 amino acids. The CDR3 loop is CASSYRVSGANVLTF. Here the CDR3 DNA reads TGTGCCAGCAGCTACAGGGTCTCTGGGGCCAACGTCCTGACTTTC.

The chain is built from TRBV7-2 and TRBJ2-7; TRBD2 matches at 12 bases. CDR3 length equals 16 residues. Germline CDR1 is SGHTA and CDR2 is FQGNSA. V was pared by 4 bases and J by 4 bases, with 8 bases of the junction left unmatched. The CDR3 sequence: CASSSRTSGARYEQYF. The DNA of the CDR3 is TGTGCCAGCAGCTCCCGGACTAGCGGGGCTCGTTACGAGCAGTACTTC.

The CDR3, as DNA: TGTGCCAGCAGCTTAGAGGCGGGAGATACGCAGTATTTT. Its translation is CASSLEAGDTQYF. This chain uses TRBV7-9 with TRBJ2-3, with D perhaps matching TRBD2 (5 bases). This CDR3 region has 13 residues. V was pared by 1 base and J by 5 bases, with 7 bases between. Germline lookup yields CDR1 SEHNR and CDR2 FQNEAQ (reference sequence).

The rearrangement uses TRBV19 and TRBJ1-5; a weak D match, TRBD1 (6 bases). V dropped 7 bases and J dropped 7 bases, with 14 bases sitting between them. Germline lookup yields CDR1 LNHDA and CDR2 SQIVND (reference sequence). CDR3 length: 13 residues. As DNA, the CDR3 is TGTGCCAGTATGGCAGGGGTCCGACAGCCCCAGCATTTT. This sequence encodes CASMAGVRQPQHF.

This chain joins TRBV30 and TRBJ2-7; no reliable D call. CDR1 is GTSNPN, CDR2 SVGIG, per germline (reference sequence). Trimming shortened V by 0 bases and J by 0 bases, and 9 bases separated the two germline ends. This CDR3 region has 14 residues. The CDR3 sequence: CAWSVLIDSYEQYF. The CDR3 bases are TGTGCCTGGAGTGTACTCATAGACTCCTACGAGCAGTACTTC.

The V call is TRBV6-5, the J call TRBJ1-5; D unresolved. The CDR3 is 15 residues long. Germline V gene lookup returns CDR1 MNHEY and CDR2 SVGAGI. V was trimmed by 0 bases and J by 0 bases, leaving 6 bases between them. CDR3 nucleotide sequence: TGTGCCAGCAGTTACTCGTTGTATAGCAATCAGCCCCAGCATTTT. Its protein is CASSYSLYSNQPQHF.

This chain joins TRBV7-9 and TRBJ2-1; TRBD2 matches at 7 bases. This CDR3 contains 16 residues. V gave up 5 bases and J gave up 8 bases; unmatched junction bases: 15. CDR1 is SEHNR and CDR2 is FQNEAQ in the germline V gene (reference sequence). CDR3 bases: TGTGCCAGCAGCCCAAGGTCTAGCGGCCGTGGCGATGAGCAGTTCTTC. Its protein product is CASSPRSSGRGDEQFF. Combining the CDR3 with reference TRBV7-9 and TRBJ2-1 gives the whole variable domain DTGVSQNPRHKITKRGQNVTFRCDPISEHNRLYWYRQTLGQGPEFLTYFQNEAQLEKSRLLSDRFSAERPKGSFSTLEIQRTEQGDSAMYLCASSPRSSGRGDEQFFGPGTRLTVL.

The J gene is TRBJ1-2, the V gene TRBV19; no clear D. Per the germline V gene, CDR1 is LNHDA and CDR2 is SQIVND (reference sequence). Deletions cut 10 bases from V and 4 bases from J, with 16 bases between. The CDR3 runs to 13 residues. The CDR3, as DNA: TGTGCCAAAACTGAGGGTACCCCCTATGGCTACACCTTC. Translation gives CAKTEGTPYGYTF. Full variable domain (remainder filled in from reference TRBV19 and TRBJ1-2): DGGITQSPKYLFRKEGQNVTLSCEQNLNHDAMYWYRQDPGQGLRLIYYSQIVNDFQKGDIAEGYSVSREKKESFPLTVTSAQKNPTAFYLCAKTEGTPYGYTFGSGTRLTVV.

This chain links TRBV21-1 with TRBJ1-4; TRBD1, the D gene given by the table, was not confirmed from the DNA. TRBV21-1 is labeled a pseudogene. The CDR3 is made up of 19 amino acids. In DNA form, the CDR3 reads TGTGCCAGCAGCAAAGCGCTTTCCGGGACAGGGGTAGGGAGTGAAAAACTGTTTTTT. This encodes CASSKALSGTGVGSEKLFF.

CDR3 in amino acids: CASKGVPGELFF. Written as DNA, the CDR3 is TGTGCCAGCAAGGGGGTCCCCGGGGAGCTGTTTTTT. The gene calls are TRBV5-8 and TRBJ2-2, with a tentative D call TRBD1 (6 bases). Trimming cost V 6 bases and J 6 bases, with 9 bases left between them. Germline lookup yields CDR1 SGHTS and CDR2 YDEGEE. This CDR3 region has 12 residues.

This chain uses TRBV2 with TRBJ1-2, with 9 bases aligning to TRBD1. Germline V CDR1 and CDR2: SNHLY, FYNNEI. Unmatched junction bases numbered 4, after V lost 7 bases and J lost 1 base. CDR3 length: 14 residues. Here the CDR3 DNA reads TGTGCCAGCATCCCGGGACAGGGTAACTATGGCTACACCTTC. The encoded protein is CASIPGQGNYGYTF.

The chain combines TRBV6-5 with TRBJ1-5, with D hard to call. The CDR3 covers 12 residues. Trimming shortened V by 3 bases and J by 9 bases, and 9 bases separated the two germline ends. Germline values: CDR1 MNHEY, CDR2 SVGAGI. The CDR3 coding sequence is TGTGCCAGCAGTTATGAGGGTGGGCCCCAGCATTTT. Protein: CASSYEGGPQHF.

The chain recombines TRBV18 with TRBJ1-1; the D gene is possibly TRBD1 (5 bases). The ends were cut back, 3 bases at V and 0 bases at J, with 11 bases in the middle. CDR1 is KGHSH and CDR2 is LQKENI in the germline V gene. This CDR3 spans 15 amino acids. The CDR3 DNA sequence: TGTGCCAGCTCACCGAGGGCGGGGGTGAACACTGAAGCTTTCTTT. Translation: CASSPRAGVNTEAFF.

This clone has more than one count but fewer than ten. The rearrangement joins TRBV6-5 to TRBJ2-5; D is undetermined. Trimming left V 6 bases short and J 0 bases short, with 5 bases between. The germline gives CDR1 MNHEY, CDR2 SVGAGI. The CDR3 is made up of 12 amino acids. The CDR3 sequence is CASRQYQETQYF. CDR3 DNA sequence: TGTGCCAGCAGGCAGTACCAAGAGACCCAGTACTTC.

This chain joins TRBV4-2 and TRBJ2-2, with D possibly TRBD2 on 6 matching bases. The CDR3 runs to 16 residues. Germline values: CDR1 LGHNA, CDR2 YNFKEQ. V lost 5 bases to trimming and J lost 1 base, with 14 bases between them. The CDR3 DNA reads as TGTGCCAGCAGCATCAGCTCTAGCGAGAACACCGGGGAGCTGTTTTTT. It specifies CASSISSSENTGELFF.

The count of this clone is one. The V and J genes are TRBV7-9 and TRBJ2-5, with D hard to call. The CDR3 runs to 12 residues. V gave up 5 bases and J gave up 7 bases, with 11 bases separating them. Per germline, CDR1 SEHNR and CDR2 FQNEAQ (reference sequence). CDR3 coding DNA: TGTGCCAGCAGCCCCTTTGGCGGGACCCAGTACTTC. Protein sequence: CASSPFGGTQYF.

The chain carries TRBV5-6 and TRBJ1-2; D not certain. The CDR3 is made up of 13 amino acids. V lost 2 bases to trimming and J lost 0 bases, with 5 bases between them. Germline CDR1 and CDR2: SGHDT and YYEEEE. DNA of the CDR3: TGTGCCAGCAGCTTTTTATCTAACTATGGCTACACCTTC. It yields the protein CASSFLSNYGYTF. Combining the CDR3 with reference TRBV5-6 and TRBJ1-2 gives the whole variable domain DAGVTQSPTHLIKTRGQQVTLRCSPKSGHDTVSWYQQALGQGPQFIFQYYEEEERQRGNFPDRFSGHQFPNYSSELNVNALLLGDSALYLCASSFLSNYGYTFGSGTRLTVV.

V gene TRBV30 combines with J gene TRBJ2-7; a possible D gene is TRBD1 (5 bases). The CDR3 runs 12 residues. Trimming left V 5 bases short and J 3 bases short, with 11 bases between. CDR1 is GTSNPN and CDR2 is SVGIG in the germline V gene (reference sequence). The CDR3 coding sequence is TGTGCCTGGGGGGCCCTTGACTACGAGCAGTACTTC. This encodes CAWGALDYEQYF.

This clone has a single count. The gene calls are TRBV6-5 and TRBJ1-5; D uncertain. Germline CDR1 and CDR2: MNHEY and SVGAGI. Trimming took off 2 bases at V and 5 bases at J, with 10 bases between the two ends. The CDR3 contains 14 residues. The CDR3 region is CASSYRGPHQPQHF. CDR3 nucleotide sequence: TGTGCCAGCAGTTACCGAGGCCCCCATCAGCCCCAGCATTTT.

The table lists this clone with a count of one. CDR3 DNA sequence: TGCGCCAGCAGCCAGGTCGGTCAGGGGGGCCACGAGCAGTACTTC. Translated: CASSQVGQGGHEQYF. The rearrangement joins TRBV5-1 to TRBJ2-7; possible D gene TRBD1, 7 bases. V was clipped by 4 bases and J by 5 bases, with 19 bases between them. Germline values: CDR1 SGHRS, CDR2 YFSETQ. The CDR3 totals 15 residues.

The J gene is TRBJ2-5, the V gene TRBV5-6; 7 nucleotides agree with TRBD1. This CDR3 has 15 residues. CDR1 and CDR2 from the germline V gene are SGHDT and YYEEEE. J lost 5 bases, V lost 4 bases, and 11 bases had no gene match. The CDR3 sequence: CASSVDRTEWETQYF. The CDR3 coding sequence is TGTGCCAGCAGCGTGGACAGGACCGAGTGGGAGACCCAGTACTTC.

The CDR3 nucleotides are TGTGCCAGCCGCAAAGAGGGTGCTAACACCGGGGAGCTGTTTTTT. Protein sequence: CASRKEGANTGELFF. The chain carries TRBV7-9 and TRBJ2-2; tentatively, D is TRBD2 (5 bases). V lost 8 bases, J lost 2 bases, and 15 bases lay in between. This CDR3 is built from 15 residues. Per the germline V gene, CDR1 is SEHNR and CDR2 is FQNEAQ (reference sequence). Full variable domain (remainder filled in from reference TRBV7-9 and TRBJ2-2): DTGVSQNPRHKITKRGQNVTFRCDPISEHNRLYWYRQTLGQGPEFLTYFQNEAQLEKSRLLSDRFSAERPKGSFSTLEIQRTEQGDSAMYLCASRKEGANTGELFFGEGSRLTVL.

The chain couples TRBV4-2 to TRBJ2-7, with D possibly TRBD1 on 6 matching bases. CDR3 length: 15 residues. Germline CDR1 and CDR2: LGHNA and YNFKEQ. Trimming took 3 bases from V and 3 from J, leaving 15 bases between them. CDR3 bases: TGTGCCAGCAGCCAGTCCCGGGACACCCTCTACGAGCAGTACTTC. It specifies CASSQSRDTLYEQYF.